This entry features one T cell receptor beta chain sequence. The antigen is undetermined. The data stem from a study of OX40 agonist ivuxolimab in advanced cancers. Germline CDR1 reads WNHNN; CDR2 reads SYGVQD (reference sequence). The CDR3 totals 13 residues. The V end was cut by 3 bases, the J end by 4 bases, with 9 bases between. Study-wide results and caveats: At 0.1-3.0 mg/kg, partial responders had clonal expansion among the lowest observed. There was clonal expansion of CD4+ and CD8+ blood T cells by week 6 at 0.1 to 3.0 mg/kg.

Some clones are missing from TCRdb's copy, which holds only in-frame ones; the method was immunoSEQ multiplex PCR. Here the sample spans around 40,000 clones, 60% to 85% being singletons. The J gene is TRBJ1-1, the V gene TRBV10-1; tentative D call: TRBD1 (6 bases). The material was CD4+ or CD8+ T cells sorted from blood, obtained in a trial of the OX40 agonist ivuxolimab. This receptor was obtained from an adult with an advanced solid tumor such as melanoma, head and neck, liver or kidney cancer. CDR3 loop: CASSDSGVTEAFF. The CDR3 DNA sequence: TGCGCCAGCAGTGACTCAGGGGTCACTGAAGCTTTCTTT.